This T cell receptor beta chain was sequenced during a study of blood T cell repertoires in COVID-19. At the level of the study: In each case, the material was cDNA or gDNA derived from T cells, B-cell-depleted T cells, or PBMCs.

Germline V gene data show CDR1 as SGHRS and CDR2 as YFSETQ. V was trimmed by 5 bases and J by 0 bases, leaving 13 bases between them. This CDR3 is 15 amino acids long. This table comes from immunoSEQ multiplex PCR, and its TCRdb copy is limited to in-frame clones, with some not included. The sample records roughly 150,000 clones, approximately 82% being singletons. Sequences were obtained from peripheral blood. The sequence derives from a woman between 50 and 59 years old in a cohort sampled during active or convalescent COVID-19. The rearrangement links TRBV5-1 to TRBJ2-3; D is perhaps TRBD2 (6 bases). The CDR3 DNA sequence: TGCGCCAGCAGTCTCGGGGGAGTAAGCACAGATACGCAGTATTTT. It is translated as CASSLGGVSTDTQYF.